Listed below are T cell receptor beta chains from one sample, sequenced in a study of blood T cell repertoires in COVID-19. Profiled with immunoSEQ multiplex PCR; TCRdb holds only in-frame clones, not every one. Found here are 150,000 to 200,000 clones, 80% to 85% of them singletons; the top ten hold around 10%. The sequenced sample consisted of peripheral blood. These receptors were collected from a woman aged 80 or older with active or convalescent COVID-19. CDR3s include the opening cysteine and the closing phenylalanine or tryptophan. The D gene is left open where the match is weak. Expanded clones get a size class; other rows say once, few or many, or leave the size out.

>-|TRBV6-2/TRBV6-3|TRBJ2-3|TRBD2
CASSYSVLAGETDTQYF
TGTGCCAGCAGTTACTCGGTGCTGGCGGGGGAGACAGATACGCAGTATTTT
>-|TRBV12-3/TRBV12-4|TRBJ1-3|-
CASSLQGNTIYF
TGTGCCAGCAGTTTACAGGGAAACACCATATATTTT
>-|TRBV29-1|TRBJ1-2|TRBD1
CSVPRQGHGYTF
TGCAGCGTACCTAGACAGGGCCATGGCTACACCTTC
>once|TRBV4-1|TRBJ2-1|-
CASSQTRQGPAFYNEQFF
TGCGCCAGCAGCCAGACCCGTCAGGGGCCCGCCTTCTACAATGAGCAGTTCTTC
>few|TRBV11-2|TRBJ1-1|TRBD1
CASSPRQGALDTEAFF
TGTGCCAGCAGCCCGCGACAGGGGGCGCTTGACACTGAAGCTTTCTTT
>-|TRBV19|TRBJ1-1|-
CASKAGQMNTEAFF
TGTGCCAGTAAAGCGGGACAAATGAACACTGAAGCTTTCTTT
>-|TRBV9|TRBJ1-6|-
CASSGQGLSSYNSPLHF
TGTGCCAGCAGCGGGCAGGGTTTGAGCTCCTATAATTCACCCCTCCACTTT
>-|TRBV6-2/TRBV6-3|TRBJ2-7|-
CASSPGLTTGGYEQYF
TGTGCCAGCAGCCCTGGACTGACGACAGGAGGCTACGAGCAGTACTTC
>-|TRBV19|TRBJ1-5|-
CASSTVPYSNQPQHF
TGTGCCAGTAGTACAGTTCCTTATAGCAATCAGCCCCAGCATTTT
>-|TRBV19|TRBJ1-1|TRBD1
CASSRGTGLGSTEAFF
TGTGCCAGTAGTAGAGGGACAGGGCTGGGCAGCACTGAAGCTTTCTTT
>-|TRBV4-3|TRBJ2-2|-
CASSQAGGGTNTGELFF
TGCGCCAGCAGCCAAGCAGGTGGGGGGACTAACACCGGGGAGCTGTTTTTT
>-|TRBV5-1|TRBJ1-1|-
CASSLDRVNTEAFF
TGCGCCAGCAGCTTGGACAGGGTGAACACTGAAGCTTTCTTT
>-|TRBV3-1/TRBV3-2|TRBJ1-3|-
CASSRQEYSGNTIYF
TGTGCCAGCAGCCGACAGGAATACTCTGGAAACACCATATATTTT
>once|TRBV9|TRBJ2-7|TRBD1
CASSARQGPYEQYF
TGTGCCAGCAGCGCGCGACAGGGCCCCTACGAGCAGTACTTC
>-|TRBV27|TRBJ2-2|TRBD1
CASTGTANTGELFF
TGTGCCAGCACAGGGACAGCGAACACCGGGGAGCTGTTTTTT
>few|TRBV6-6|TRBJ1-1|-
CASSRTSGGDRITEAFF
TGTGCCAGCAGTCGGACATCGGGGGGTGACAGAATAACTGAAGCTTTCTTT
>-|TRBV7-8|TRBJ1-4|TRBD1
CASSFTEVRGLDNEKLFF
TGTGCCAGCAGCTTCACAGAAGTCAGGGGGCTCGATAATGAAAAACTGTTTTTT
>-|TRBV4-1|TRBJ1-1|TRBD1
CASSPGQGANTEAFF
TGCGCCAGCAGCCCCGGACAGGGGGCGAACACTGAAGCTTTCTTT
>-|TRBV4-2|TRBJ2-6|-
CASSQEAGAVYSGANVLTF
TGTGCCAGCAGCCAAGAGGCGGGCGCAGTCTACTCTGGGGCCAACGTCCTGACTTTC
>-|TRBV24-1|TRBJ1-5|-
CATSDLHQAGPQHF
TGTGCCACCAGTGATTTGCATCAGGCAGGGCCCCAGCATTTT
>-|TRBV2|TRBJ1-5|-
CASRDSQPQHF
TGTGCCAGCAGGGACAGTCAGCCCCAGCATTTT
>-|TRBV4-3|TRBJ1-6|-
CASSQVRDSSSPLHF
TGCGCCAGCAGCCAAGTCCGCGATTCTAGTTCACCCCTCCACTTT
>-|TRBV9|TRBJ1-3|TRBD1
CASSVNGQGIGNTIYF
TGTGCCAGCAGCGTAAACGGACAGGGTATTGGAAACACCATATATTTT
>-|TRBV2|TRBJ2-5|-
CASSEWIRGGTQYF
TGTGCCAGCAGTGAATGGATTAGGGGGGGGACCCAGTACTTC
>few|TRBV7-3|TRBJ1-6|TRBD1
CASSQGGYSPLHF
TGTGCCAGCAGCCAAGGGGGCTATTCACCCCTCCACTTT
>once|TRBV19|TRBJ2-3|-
CASSIRADTQYF
TGTGCCAGTAGTATAAGAGCAGATACGCAGTATTTT